This T cell receptor beta chain was found in a study of blood T cells in healthy people across ages. The study, taken as a whole, reports: As age increased, TCR beta diversity per million T cells fell in a roughly linear fashion.

The CDR3 is 16 residues long. Germline V gene lookup returns CDR1 MNHEY and CDR2 SVGEGT. Trimming removed 0 bases at V and 3 bases at J, with 12 bases between. PCR was performed a second time for about 6 to 12 cycles using a sample-barcoded 5' primer and a J-beta primer mix. TCRdb reprocessed the 5' RACE reads via MiXCR and lists one record per CDR3 protein. The repertoire holds about 1.1 million distinct CDR3 sequences, with 35% to 40% as singletons. Turning to this clonotype: The antigen remains unidentified.

Healthy Caucasian individuals from Russia aged about 6 to 95 served as donors. RNA extraction gave at least 5.5 micrograms of total RNA per sample. This chain uses TRBV6-2 or TRBV6-3 with TRBJ1-5, with unresolved D. The receptor was derived from a man aged 18 to 29 in good health. The sample consisted of blood. In DNA, the CDR3 is TGTGCCAGCAGTTACTCGGTTGGGCAGAACAATCAGCCCCAGCATTTT. This gives the protein CASSYSVGQNNQPQHF.